Listed below are T cell receptor beta chains from one sample, sequenced in a study of cytomegalovirus exposure and HLA in healthy donors. Sequenced by immunoSEQ multiplex PCR; TCRdb stores in-frame clones only, minus some. This sample yields about 220,000 clones, of which roughly 70% are seen a single time; 1.8% belongs to the top ten. Sequenced material: PBMCs. The receptors were sampled from a young woman in good health and CMV-seronegative. Both conserved end residues are part of each CDR3. D genes are given only for firm matches. The size field is filled for only some rows; it gives once, few, many or a size class.

-	TRBV2	TRBJ2-1	TRBD2	CASSVLAGGSEQFF	TGTGCCAGCAGTGTGCTAGCGGGAGGATCTGAGCAGTTCTTC
-	TRBV7-9	TRBJ2-7	-	CASTSSRGRYEQYF	TGTGCCAGCACCAGCAGTAGGGGTCGGTACGAGCAGTACTTC
few	TRBV27	TRBJ1-5	TRBD1	CASSPTTGEPQHF	TGTGCCAGCAGTCCTACTACAGGGGAGCCCCAGCATTTT
-	TRBV19	TRBJ2-3	TRBD1	CASRDRVTDTQYF	TGTGCCAGCCGGGACAGGGTGACAGATACGCAGTATTTT
-	TRBV30	TRBJ2-7	TRBD1	CAWSKTGPTYEQYF	TGTGCCTGGAGTAAGACAGGGCCCACCTACGAGCAGTACTTC
-	TRBV5-1	TRBJ1-2	-	CASSPEVAVYGYTF	TGCGCCAGCAGCCCCGAAGTGGCAGTCTATGGCTACACCTTC
-	TRBV9	TRBJ2-3	TRBD2	CASSVATSSGGPDTQYF	TGTGCCAGCAGCGTCGCGACTTCCTCGGGGGGTCCGGATACGCAGTATTTT
few	TRBV30	TRBJ1-3	-	CAWTRPEEGTIGNTIYF	TGTGCCTGGACCCGTCCCGAGGAGGGAACCATTGGAAACACCATATATTTT
-	TRBV11-3	TRBJ1-2	-	CASSLPGRYGYTF	TGTGCCAGCAGCCTCCCTGGCAGGTACGGCTACACCTTC
-	TRBV15	TRBJ2-5	TRBD2	CATSRETSGQETQYF	TGTGCCACCAGCAGGGAGACTAGCGGACAAGAGACCCAGTACTTC
-	TRBV5-4	TRBJ1-2	TRBD1	CASSQRDRVNYGYTF	TGTGCCAGCAGCCAAAGGGACAGGGTGAACTATGGCTACACCTTC
-	TRBV11-3	TRBJ1-4	-	CASSFGGSNEKLFF	TGTGCCAGCAGCTTCGGGGGATCTAATGAAAAACTGTTTTTT
-	TRBV15	TRBJ1-4	-	CATSRGLEASNEKLFF	TGTGCCACCAGCAGAGGGTTGGAGGCATCCAATGAAAAACTGTTTTTT
-	TRBV2	TRBJ2-7	TRBD1	CASSRQGAGGEQYF	TGTGCCAGCAGCCGACAGGGGGCAGGCGGCGAGCAGTACTTC
once	TRBV19	TRBJ2-2	-	CASSPRGGAGELFF	TGTGCCAGTAGCCCGAGAGGGGGGGCCGGGGAGCTGTTTTTT
few	TRBV30	TRBJ2-5	-	CAGFKQGGRETQYF	TGTGCCGGATTCAAACAGGGAGGGCGAGAGACCCAGTACTTC
-	TRBV5-6	TRBJ1-4	-	CASSLLTGSPDNEKLFF	TGTGCCAGCAGCCTCCTAACAGGGTCACCCGATAATGAAAAACTGTTTTTT
-	TRBV7-9	TRBJ2-1	-	CASSLGQGLANEQFF	TGTGCCAGCAGCTTGGGGCAGGGGCTGGCTAATGAGCAGTTCTTC
few	TRBV7-9	TRBJ2-1	TRBD2	CSSSRGTSGGRSEQFF	TGTTCCAGCAGCCGAGGGACTAGCGGGGGGCGGAGTGAGCAGTTCTTC
-	TRBV27	TRBJ1-3	TRBD1	CASSVTGESGNTIYF	TGTGCCAGCAGTGTCACAGGGGAGTCTGGAAACACCATATATTTT
-	TRBV5-4	TRBJ2-5	-	CASSLFLGRETQYF	TGTGCCAGCAGCTTGTTTCTGGGGCGGGAGACCCAGTACTTC
-	TRBV7-6	TRBJ1-6	-	CASSLEPNSPLHF	TGTGCCAGCAGCTTAGAGCCGAATTCACCCCTCCACTTT
-	TRBV19	TRBJ1-4	TRBD1	CAGRDRTNEKLFF	TGTGCCGGAAGGGACAGAACAAATGAAAAACTGTTTTTT
-	TRBV15	TRBJ1-1	-	CATSSLSGVRTEAFF	TGTGCCACCAGCAGTCTATCGGGGGTAAGGACTGAAGCTTTCTTT
-	TRBV5-6	TRBJ2-2	-	CASSLPPSVGGELFF	TGTGCCAGCAGCTTGCCGCCTTCCGTCGGCGGGGAGCTGTTTTTT
-	TRBV2	TRBJ2-4	TRBD1	CASRDRGNIQYF	TGTGCCAGCAGGGACAGGGGTAACATTCAGTACTTC
-	TRBV10-3	TRBJ1-1	-	CAIPQGEAFF	TGTGCTATCCCCCAGGGTGAAGCTTTCTTT
-	TRBV5-4	TRBJ1-5	-	CASSLQGVGQSQHF	TGTGCCAGCAGCTTACAGGGTGTGGGCCAGTCCCAGCATTTT
-	TRBV6-5	TRBJ1-1	-	CASLRGTEAFF	TGTGCCAGTTTACGGGGGACTGAAGCTTTCTTT
-	TRBV6-1	TRBJ2-7	TRBD1	CASSNSWTGGYEQYF	TGTGCCAGCAGTAATTCATGGACAGGGGGCTACGAGCAGTACTTC
few	TRBV6-5	TRBJ1-5	-	CASRADYSNQPQHF	TGTGCCAGCAGGGCAGATTATAGCAATCAGCCCCAGCATTTT
-	TRBV5-4	TRBJ2-1	-	CASSFGFEQFF	TGTGCCAGCAGCTTCGGGTTTGAGCAGTTCTTC
-	TRBV7-9	TRBJ1-6	TRBD1	CASSLGRGQGNGSPLHF	TGTGCCAGCAGCTTAGGACGCGGACAGGGGAATGGTTCACCCCTCCACTTT
few	TRBV5-6	TRBJ2-7	-	CASSPPPGKSKYEQYF	TGTGCCAGCAGCCCCCCTCCCGGGAAATCCAAATACGAGCAGTACTTC
once	TRBV5-1	TRBJ2-2	-	CASSFTTNTGELFF	TGCGCCAGCAGCTTCACTACGAACACCGGGGAGCTGTTTTTT
-	TRBV10-3	TRBJ2-2	-	CAISGVSESTGELFF	TGTGCCATCAGTGGAGTCTCGGAGAGCACCGGGGAGCTGTTTTTT
few	TRBV18	TRBJ2-7	-	CASSNTGPSYEQYF	TGTGCCAGCTCAAATACAGGGCCCTCCTACGAGCAGTACTTC
-	TRBV5-1	TRBJ2-1	-	CASTRTTVSYNEQFF	TGCGCCAGCACAAGAACGACAGTCTCCTACAATGAGCAGTTCTTC
few	TRBV11-2	TRBJ2-2	TRBD1	CASSLQTGGNTGELFF	TGTGCCAGCAGCTTACAGACAGGGGGCAACACCGGGGAGCTGTTTTTT
-	TRBV2	TRBJ1-1	-	CASSATGFNTEAFF	TGTGCCAGCAGCGCAACAGGTTTCAACACTGAAGCTTTCTTT